These 5 T cell receptor beta chains share one sample of origin, sequenced in a study of blood T cell repertoires in COVID-19. The assay was immunoSEQ multiplex PCR, and TCRdb's table has in-frame clones only and misses some. Of some 170,000 clones in the sample, roughly 87% were seen once. Source material: peripheral blood. These receptors were collected from a woman in her forties or fifties with acute or convalescent COVID-19.

The genes are TRBV19 and TRBJ1-5; a weak D match, TRBD1 (5 bases). V lost 5 bases and J 0 bases, leaving 11 bases between the germline ends. Germline V CDR1 and CDR2: LNHDA, SQIVND (reference sequence). The CDR3 has 15 residues. CDR3 protein: CASSAAGHSNQPQHF. DNA of the CDR3: TGTGCCAGTAGTGCCGCAGGGCATAGCAATCAGCCCCAGCATTTT.

This clone was detected once. The chain couples TRBV6-2 or TRBV6-3 to TRBJ1-6; a possible D gene is TRBD1 (5 bases). This CDR3 spans 14 amino acids. Per the germline V gene, CDR1 is MNHEY and CDR2 is SVGEGT. The V and J ends lost 2 bases and 14 bases respectively, with 16 bases between them. The CDR3 nucleotides are TGTGCCAGCAGTTACGGTTGGGGCCTTATCACCCTCCACTTT. It codes for CASSYGWGLITLHF.

J is TRBJ2-4 and V is TRBV29-1; 9 nucleotides agree with TRBD2. The CDR3 length is 17 residues. Germline CDR1 SQVTM, CDR2 ANQGSEA. V lost 7 bases and J lost 0; bases outside the gene matches: 13. The CDR3 DNA reads TGCAGCGCTCCGGGACTAGCTGCAAGTCTAGCCAAAAACATTCAGTACTTC. Translating it yields CSAPGLAASLAKNIQYF.

This chain links TRBV18 with TRBJ1-2; perhaps TRBD1 as D (5 bases). V lost 3 bases and J lost 4, with 12 bases in between. This CDR3 spans 14 amino acids. The germline CDR1 and CDR2 sequences are KGHSH and LQKENI. This CDR3 is CASSPAGLAYGYTF. The CDR3 DNA follows: TGTGCCAGCTCACCTGCAGGGTTGGCCTATGGCTACACCTTC.

The chain employs TRBV5-6 and TRBJ1-6; 7 bases fit TRBD1. Trimming removed 4 bases from V and 6 bases from J; junction bases left unmatched: 7. The CDR3 is 15 residues long. Germline V gene sequence: CDR1 SGHDT, CDR2 YYEEEE. The CDR3 nucleotides read TGTGCCAGCAGCCCGCAAGGGGGCCGTAATTCACCCCTCCACTTT. Its protein is CASSPQGGRNSPLHF.